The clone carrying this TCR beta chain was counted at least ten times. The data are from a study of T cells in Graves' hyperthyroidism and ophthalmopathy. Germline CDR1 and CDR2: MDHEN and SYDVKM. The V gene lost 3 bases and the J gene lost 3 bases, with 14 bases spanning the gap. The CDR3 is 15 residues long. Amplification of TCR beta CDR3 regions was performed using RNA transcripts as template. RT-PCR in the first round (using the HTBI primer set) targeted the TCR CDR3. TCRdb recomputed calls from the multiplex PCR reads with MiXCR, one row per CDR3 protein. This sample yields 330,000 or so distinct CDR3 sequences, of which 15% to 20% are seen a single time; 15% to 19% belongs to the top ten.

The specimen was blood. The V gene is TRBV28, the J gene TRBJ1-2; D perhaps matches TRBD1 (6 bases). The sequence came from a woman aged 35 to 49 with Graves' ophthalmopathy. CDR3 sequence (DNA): TGTGCCAGCAGTTTTCCACAGGGTATTGACTATGGCTACACCTTC. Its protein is CASSFPQGIDYGYTF.